This T cell receptor (beta chain) was recovered during a study of PD-1 blockade in classical Hodgkin lymphoma. For the study at large: Once every 2 weeks, patients received intravenous nivolumab at 3 mg/kg.

Every one of the patients relapsed after autologous stem cell transplantation (brentuximab vedotin exposure was variable). Concerning this clone itself: The antigen remains undetermined.

Study results and caveats: Those starting nivolumab under 1 year post-ASCT were excluded. CD4+ TCR diversity climbed significantly by C4D1, unlike CD8+ TCR diversity.

This CDR3 spans 13 amino acids. With 0 bases removed from V and 2 bases from J, the gap between germline ends came to 6 bases. The germline V gene encodes CDR1 SGHRS and CDR2 YFSETQ. TCRdb's copy holds only in-frame clones and misses some; the assay was immunoSEQ multiplex PCR. This repertoire shows 50,000 to 75,000 clones, 88% found once; its top ten account for more than 5%. The material sequenced was peripheral blood mononuclear cells (PBMCs), taken before the second cycle of nivolumab. The sequence was obtained from a human donor with classical Hodgkin lymphoma. The chain employs TRBV5-1 and TRBJ2-7; the D gene is possibly TRBD2 (5 bases). The CDR3 coding sequence is TGCGCCAGCAGCTTGGAGCGGACCTACGAGCAGTACTTC. Residues: CASSLERTYEQYF.